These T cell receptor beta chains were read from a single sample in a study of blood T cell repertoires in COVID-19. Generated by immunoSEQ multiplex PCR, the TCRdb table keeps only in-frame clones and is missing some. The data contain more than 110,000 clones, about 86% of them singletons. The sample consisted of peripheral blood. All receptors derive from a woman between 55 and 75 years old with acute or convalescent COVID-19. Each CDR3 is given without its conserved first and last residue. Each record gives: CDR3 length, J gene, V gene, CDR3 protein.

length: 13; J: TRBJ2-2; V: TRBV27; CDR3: ASSLAGVGAGELF
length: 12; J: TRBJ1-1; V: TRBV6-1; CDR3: ASSTGTKNTEAF
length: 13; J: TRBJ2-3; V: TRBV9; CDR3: ASSVSGGSADTQY
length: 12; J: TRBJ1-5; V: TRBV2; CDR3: ASSRTGSNQPQH
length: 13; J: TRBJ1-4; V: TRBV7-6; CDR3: ASSLSGGQVEKLF
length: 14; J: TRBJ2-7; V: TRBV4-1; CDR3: ASSQDAAGTAYEQY
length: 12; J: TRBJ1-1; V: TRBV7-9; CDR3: ASTIDRVNTEAF
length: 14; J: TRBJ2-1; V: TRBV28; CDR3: ASRVGLTSSYNEQF
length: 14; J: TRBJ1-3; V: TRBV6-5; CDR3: ASSSDRGRSGNTIY
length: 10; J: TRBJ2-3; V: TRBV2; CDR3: AGGTTPDTQY
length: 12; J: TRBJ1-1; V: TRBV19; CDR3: ASSIGDRVTEAF
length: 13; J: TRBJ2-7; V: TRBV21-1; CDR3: ASSKARQGPYEQY
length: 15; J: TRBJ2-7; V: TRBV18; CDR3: ASSPRLAGAGGYEQY
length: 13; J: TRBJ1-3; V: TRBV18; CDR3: ASSQSLSSGNTIY
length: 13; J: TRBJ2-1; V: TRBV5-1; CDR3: ASSLVGSSYNEQF
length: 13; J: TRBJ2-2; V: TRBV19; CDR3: ASSEQGAHTGELF
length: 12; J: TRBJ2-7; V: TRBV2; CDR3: ASSEARNLYEQY
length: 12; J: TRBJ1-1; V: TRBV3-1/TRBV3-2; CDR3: ASSQVRGRSEAF
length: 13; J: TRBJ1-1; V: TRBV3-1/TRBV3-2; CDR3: ASRQSLVKNTEAF
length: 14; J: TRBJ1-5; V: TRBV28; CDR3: ASSLIPGGKNQPQH
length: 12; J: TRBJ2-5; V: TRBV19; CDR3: ASSNLGRDKAQY
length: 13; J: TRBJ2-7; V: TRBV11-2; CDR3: ASSSLAGAPGEQY
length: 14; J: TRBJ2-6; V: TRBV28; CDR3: ASSLGGRSGANVLT
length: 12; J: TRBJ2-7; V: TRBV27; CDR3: ASRSPGVAYEQY
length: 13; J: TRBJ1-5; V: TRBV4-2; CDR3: ASSQDWRGNQPQH
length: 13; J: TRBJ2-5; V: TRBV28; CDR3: ASSLSGVGQETQY
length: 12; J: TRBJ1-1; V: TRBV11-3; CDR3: ASSPRGRPTEAF
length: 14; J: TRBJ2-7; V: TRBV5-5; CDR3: ASSALAGGLRGEQY
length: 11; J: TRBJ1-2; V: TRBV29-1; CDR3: SVGTGNNYGYT
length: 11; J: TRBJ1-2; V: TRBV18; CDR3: ASSPGHPDGYT
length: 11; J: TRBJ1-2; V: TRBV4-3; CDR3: ASSPNPTETHT
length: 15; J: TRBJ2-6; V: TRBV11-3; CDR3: ASSLGAGSTGANVLT
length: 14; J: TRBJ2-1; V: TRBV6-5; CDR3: ASSYSRLATPNEQF
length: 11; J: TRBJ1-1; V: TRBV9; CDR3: ASGTGRDTEAF
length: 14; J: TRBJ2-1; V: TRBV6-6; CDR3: ASSTYRGQTYNEQF
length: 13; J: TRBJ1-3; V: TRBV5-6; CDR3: ASSLEWDRANTIY
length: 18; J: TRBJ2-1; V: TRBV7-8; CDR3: ASSLIGTSGRGLSYNEQF